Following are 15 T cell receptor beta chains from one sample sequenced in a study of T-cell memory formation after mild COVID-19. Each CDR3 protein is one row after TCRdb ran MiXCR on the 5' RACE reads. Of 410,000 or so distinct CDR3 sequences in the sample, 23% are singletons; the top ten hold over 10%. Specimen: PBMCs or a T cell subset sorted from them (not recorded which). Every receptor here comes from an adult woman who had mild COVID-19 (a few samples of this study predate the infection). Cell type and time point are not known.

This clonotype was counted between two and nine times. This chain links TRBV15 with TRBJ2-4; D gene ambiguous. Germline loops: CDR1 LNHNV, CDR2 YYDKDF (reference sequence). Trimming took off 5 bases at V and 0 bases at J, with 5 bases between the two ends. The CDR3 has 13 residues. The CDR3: CATSGLAKNIQYF. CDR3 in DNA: TGTGCCACCAGCGGATTAGCCAAAAACATTCAGTACTTC.

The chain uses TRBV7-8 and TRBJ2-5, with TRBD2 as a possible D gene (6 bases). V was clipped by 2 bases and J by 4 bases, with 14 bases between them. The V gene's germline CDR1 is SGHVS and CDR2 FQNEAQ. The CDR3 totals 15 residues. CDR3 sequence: CASSLTGDLGETQYF. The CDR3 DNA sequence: TGTGCCAGCAGCTTAACGGGGGATCTTGGAGAGACCCAGTACTTC.

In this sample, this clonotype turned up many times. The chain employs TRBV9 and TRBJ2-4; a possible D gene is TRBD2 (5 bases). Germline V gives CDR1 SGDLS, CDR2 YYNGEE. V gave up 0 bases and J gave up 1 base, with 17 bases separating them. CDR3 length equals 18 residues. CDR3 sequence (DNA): TGTGCCAGCAGCGTAGTTAGCGATGGGCCTGGGGCCAAAAACATTCAGTACTTC. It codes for CASSVVSDGPGAKNIQYF.

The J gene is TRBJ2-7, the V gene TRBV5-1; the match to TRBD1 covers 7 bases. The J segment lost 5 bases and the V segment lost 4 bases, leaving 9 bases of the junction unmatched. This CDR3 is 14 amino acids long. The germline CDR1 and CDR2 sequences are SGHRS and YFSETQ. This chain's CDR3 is CASSRQGSVDEQYF. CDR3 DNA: TGCGCCAGCAGCCGACAGGGCTCGGTCGACGAGCAGTACTTC.

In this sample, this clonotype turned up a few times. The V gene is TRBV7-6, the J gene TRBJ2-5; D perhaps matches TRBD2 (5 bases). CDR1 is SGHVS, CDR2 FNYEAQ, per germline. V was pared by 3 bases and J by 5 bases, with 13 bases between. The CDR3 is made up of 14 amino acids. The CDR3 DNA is TGTGCCAGCAGCTTGAGCGGCGAACTGGAGACCCAGTACTTC. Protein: CASSLSGELETQYF.

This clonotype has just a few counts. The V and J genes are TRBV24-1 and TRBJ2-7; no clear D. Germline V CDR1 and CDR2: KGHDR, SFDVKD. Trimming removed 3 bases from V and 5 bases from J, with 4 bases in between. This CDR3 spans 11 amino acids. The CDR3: CATSDLDEQYF. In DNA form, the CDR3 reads TGTGCCACCAGTGATCTTGACGAGCAGTACTTC.

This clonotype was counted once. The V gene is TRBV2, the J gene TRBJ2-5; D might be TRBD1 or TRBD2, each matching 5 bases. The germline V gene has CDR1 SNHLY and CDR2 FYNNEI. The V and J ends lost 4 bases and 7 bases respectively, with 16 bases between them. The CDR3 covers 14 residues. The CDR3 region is CASSVEHKRGTQYF. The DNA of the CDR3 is TGTGCCAGCAGTGTAGAACACAAGAGGGGGACCCAGTACTTC.

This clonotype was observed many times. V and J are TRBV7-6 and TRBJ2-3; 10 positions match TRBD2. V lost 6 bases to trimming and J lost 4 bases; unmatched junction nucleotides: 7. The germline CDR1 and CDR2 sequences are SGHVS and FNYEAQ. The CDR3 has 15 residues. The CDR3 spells CASSRAGGQADTQYF. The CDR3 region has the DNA TGTGCCAGCAGTCGAGCGGGAGGGCAAGCAGATACGCAGTATTTT.

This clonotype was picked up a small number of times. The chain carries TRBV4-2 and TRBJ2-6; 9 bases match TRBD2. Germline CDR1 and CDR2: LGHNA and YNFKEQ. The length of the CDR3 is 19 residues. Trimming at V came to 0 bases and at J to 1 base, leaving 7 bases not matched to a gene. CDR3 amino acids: CASSQEVRAGGSGANVLTF. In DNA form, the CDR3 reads TGTGCCAGCAGCCAAGAGGTCCGAGCGGGAGGATCTGGGGCCAACGTCCTGACTTTC.

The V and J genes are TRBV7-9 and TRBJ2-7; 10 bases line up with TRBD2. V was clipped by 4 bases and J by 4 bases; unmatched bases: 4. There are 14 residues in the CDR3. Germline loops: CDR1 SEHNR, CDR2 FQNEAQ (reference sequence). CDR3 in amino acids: CASSWTSGVYEQYF. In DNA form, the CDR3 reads TGTGCCAGCAGCTGGACTAGCGGAGTTTACGAGCAGTACTTC.

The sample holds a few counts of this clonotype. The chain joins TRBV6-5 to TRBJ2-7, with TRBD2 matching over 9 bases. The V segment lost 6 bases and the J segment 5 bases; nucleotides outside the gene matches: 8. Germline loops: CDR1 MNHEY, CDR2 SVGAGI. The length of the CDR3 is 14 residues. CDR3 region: CASRRETSGHEQYF. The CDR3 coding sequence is TGTGCCAGCAGGCGAGAGACTAGCGGTCACGAGCAGTACTTC.

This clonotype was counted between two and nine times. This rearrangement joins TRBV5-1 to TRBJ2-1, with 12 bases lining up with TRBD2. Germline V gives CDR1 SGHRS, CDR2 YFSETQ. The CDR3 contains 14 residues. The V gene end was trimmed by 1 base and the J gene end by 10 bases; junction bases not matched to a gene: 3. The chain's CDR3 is CASSLWLAGGEQFF. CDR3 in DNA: TGCGCCAGCAGCTTGTGGCTAGCGGGAGGGGAGCAGTTCTTC.

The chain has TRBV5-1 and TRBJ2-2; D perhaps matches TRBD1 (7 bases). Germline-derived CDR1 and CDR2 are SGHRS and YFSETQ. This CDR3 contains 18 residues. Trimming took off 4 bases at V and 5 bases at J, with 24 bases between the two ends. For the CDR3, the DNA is TGCGCCAGCAGCCAGTTTTGGGGGGACAGCAGCTTAACCGGGGAGCTGTTTTTT. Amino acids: CASSQFWGDSSLTGELFF.

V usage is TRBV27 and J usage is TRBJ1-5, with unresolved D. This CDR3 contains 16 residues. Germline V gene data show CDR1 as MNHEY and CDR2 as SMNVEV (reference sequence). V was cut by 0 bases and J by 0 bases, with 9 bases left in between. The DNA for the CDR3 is TGTGCCAGCAGTTTATCGTCAGTGGATAGCAATCAGCCCCAGCATTTT. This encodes CASSLSSVDSNQPQHF.

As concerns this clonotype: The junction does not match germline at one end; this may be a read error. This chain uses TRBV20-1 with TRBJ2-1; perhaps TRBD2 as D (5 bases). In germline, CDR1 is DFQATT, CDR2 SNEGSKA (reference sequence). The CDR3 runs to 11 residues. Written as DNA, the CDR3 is TGCAGTGCTAGAGCCGTCGGGGAGCACTTCTTC. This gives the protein CSARAVGEHFF.